This T cell receptor beta chain was profiled in a study of OX40 agonist ivuxolimab in advanced cancers. Overall study context: Subjects had a mean age of roughly 60 years, with a range of about 23 to 90; almost 85% were male. Partial responses were recorded for three patients, including one with hepatocellular carcinoma and two with cutaneous melanoma.

Patients had blood sampled at baseline and again on cycle 4 day 1 and cycle 7 day 1. Study conclusions and caveats: Researchers did not establish what antigens the expanded peripheral T cells target.

Comments on this clone: Its antigen is unknown.

Only in-frame clones appear in the TCRdb table, and some are missing; sequencing was by immunoSEQ multiplex PCR. The sample includes tens of thousands of clones, 87% of them seen just once. After removal of 6 bases from V and 1 base from J, the junction contained 7 bases not matched to a gene. CDR3 length equals 15 residues. The germline gives CDR1 MNHEY, CDR2 SVGAGI. The sequence was obtained from an adult with an advanced solid tumor such as melanoma, head and neck, liver or kidney cancer. The specimen comprised CD4+ or CD8+ T cells sorted from blood, sampled in a trial of the OX40 agonist ivuxolimab. The rearrangement links TRBV6-5 to TRBJ2-7, with 9 bases fitting TRBD2. The CDR3 sequence is CASSPGLAWSYEQYF. CDR3 DNA: TGTGCCAGCAGCCCCGGACTAGCGTGGTCCTACGAGCAGTACTTC.